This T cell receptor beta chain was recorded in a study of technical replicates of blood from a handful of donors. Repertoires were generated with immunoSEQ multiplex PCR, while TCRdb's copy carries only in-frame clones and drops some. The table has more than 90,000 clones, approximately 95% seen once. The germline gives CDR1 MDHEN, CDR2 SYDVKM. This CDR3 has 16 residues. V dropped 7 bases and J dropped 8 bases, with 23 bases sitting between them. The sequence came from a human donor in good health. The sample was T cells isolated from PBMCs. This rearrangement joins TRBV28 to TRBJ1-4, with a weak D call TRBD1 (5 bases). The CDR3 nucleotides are TGTGCCAGCAAAGGGGAGGCTTACACTGGGCGAGAAAAACTGTTTTTT. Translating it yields CASKGEAYTGREKLFF.